The sample holds a few counts of the clone carrying this T cell receptor (beta chain). Its antigen is still unknown. The data stem from a study of identical twins. Overall study results and limits: While abundant cord blood beta clonotypes carried fewer insertions, memory repertoires showed no such pattern. Zero-insertion results could be subject to partial confounding by invariant MAIT and iNKT cells.

V was shortened by 1 base and J by 0 bases, with 7 bases between the two germline ends. This CDR3 comprises 16 residues. TCRdb used MiXCR to reprocess the 5' RACE reads, holding one entry per CDR3 protein. Here the sample spans 350,000 to 600,000 distinct CDR3 sequences, 13% to 15% being singletons. The same specimen was also included in a second study, on yellow fever vaccine responses in identical twins.

The origin of this receptor is a young woman in good health. Material for sequencing was CD4+ T cells sorted from blood. V gene TRBV12-3 or TRBV12-4 combines with J gene TRBJ2-6; D gene ambiguous. CDR3 bases: TGTGCCAGCAGTTTAGTTACCGTCTCTGGGGCCAACGTCCTGACTTTC. Translating it yields CASSLVTVSGANVLTF.